The 25 T cell receptor beta chains below come from one sample, sequenced in a study of control samples from healthy donors and cancer patients. Profiling relied on immunoSEQ multiplex PCR, and the TCRdb table lists in-frame clones only, not all of them. The sample contains some 120,000 clones, roughly nine tenths of which appear only once. Sequencing was performed on PBMCs. These receptors originate from a woman aged 45 to 65 with colorectal cancer.

The chain carries TRBV27 and TRBJ1-5, with D tentatively TRBD1 (5 bases). The CDR3 totals 14 residues. With 0 bases removed from V and 2 bases from J, the gap between germline ends came to 5 bases. In germline, CDR1 is MNHEY, CDR2 SMNVEV (reference sequence). CDR3 sequence reads: CASSLSGGNQPQHF. The DNA for the CDR3 is TGTGCCAGCAGTTTATCAGGGGGCAATCAGCCCCAGCATTTT.

This chain uses TRBV29-1 with TRBJ2-7; TRBD2 agrees at 7 bases. The CDR3 covers 13 residues. The trim removed 4 bases at V and 4 bases at J, leaving 7 bases unmatched. CDR1 and CDR2 from the germline V gene are SQVTM and ANQGSEA. DNA of the CDR3: TGCAGCGTTGGGTGGGAGGGCTTGTACGAGCAGTACTTC. Translation gives CSVGWEGLYEQYF.

This chain uses TRBV27 with TRBJ1-1; a possible D gene is TRBD1 (5 bases). The V end lost 7 bases, the J end lost 3 bases, and 6 bases lay between the germline ends. This CDR3 comprises 11 residues. Germline V gene sequence: CDR1 MNHEY, CDR2 SMNVEV (reference sequence). The CDR3 nucleotides are TGTGCCAGCATGGGGGACACTGAAGCTTTCTTT. It specifies CASMGDTEAFF.

The rearrangement links TRBV12-3 or TRBV12-4 to TRBJ1-2; 9 bases line up with TRBD1. The CDR3 is 13 amino acids. After removal of 8 bases from V and 5 bases from J, the junction contained 6 bases not matched to a gene. In DNA form, the CDR3 reads TGTGCCAGCTCGGGACAGGGACGATATGGCTACACCTTC. Protein: CASSGQGRYGYTF.

This clone was detected only once. V and J are TRBV10-3 and TRBJ1-1, with a possible D match to TRBD1 (5 bases). Germline values: CDR1 ENHRY, CDR2 SYGVKD. The CDR3 runs to 13 residues. Trimming removed 7 bases at V and 4 bases at J, with 13 bases between. The CDR3 reads CAIKGYQGTEAFF. The CDR3 region has the DNA TGTGCCATCAAGGGGTACCAGGGCACTGAAGCTTTCTTT.

This clone was counted a single time. Here the CDR3 reads CASRTTGGYEQYF. In nucleotides, the CDR3 is TGTGCCAGCAGAACAACAGGGGGCTACGAGCAGTACTTC. The chain links TRBV27 to TRBJ2-7, with TRBD1 matching 8 bases. The junction had 4 bases not matched to a gene; V was cut back by 6 bases and J by 3 bases. The germline V gene encodes CDR1 MNHEY and CDR2 SMNVEV (reference sequence). The CDR3 runs to 13 residues.

This chain connects TRBV3-1 (or the pseudogene TRBV3-2) to TRBJ1-2, with unresolved D. The ends were cut back, 0 bases at V and 5 bases at J, with 7 bases in the middle. The CDR3 runs 13 residues. CDR1 LGHDT and CDR2 YNNKEL come from the germline V gene (reference sequence). This CDR3 reads CASSQEASYGYTF. The CDR3 DNA sequence: TGTGCCAGCAGCCAAGAGGCATCATATGGCTACACCTTC.

The chain joins TRBV27 to TRBJ2-3; TRBD2 matches at 8 bases. This CDR3 has 13 residues. V lost 6 bases, J lost 1 base, and 0 bases stayed unmatched. Germline V lookup: CDR1 MNHEY, CDR2 SMNVEV (reference sequence). For the CDR3, the DNA is TGTGCCAGCAGGCGGGGGGGCACAGATACGCAGTATTTT. It encodes CASRRGGTDTQYF.

The V and J genes are TRBV28 and TRBJ2-3; 14 bases are a match to TRBD2. The CDR3 loop spans 16 amino acids. From germline, CDR1 is MDHEN and CDR2 SYDVKM. V lost 4 bases and J lost 1; bases outside the gene matches: 1. The CDR3 loop is CASSSGLAGGTDTQYF. CDR3 nucleotide sequence: TGTGCCAGCAGTTCGGGACTAGCGGGAGGCACAGATACGCAGTATTTT.

The V gene is TRBV5-1, the J gene TRBJ2-1, with unresolved D. The V end lost 4 bases, the J end lost 1 base, and 6 bases lay between the germline ends. Germline lookup yields CDR1 SGHRS and CDR2 YFSETQ. The CDR3 has 13 residues. CDR3 protein: CASSPDSYNEQFF. Here the CDR3 DNA reads TGCGCCAGCAGCCCCGATTCCTACAATGAGCAGTTCTTC. Looking up the rest from reference TRBV5-1 and TRBJ2-1 gives the full variable domain: KAGVTQTPRYLIKTRGQQVTLSCSPISGHRSVSWYQQTPGQGLQFLFEYFSETQRNKGNFPGRFSGRQFSNSRSEMNVSTLELGDSALYLCASSPDSYNEQFFGPGTRLTVL.

The J gene is TRBJ2-7, the V gene TRBV5-5; 9 nucleotides line up with TRBD2. CDR3 length: 14 residues. The ends lost 0 bases at V and 7 bases at J; junction bases unmatched: 5. Germline assignment: CDR1 SGHKS and CDR2 YYEKEE (reference sequence). The chain's CDR3 is CASSLVAGVGEQYF. The CDR3 DNA is TGTGCCAGCAGCTTGGTAGCGGGGGTCGGAGAGCAGTACTTC.

This sequence joins TRBV27 and TRBJ2-3; the D is unclear. Germline CDR1 is MNHEY and CDR2 is SMNVEV (reference sequence). The V end lost 5 bases, the J end lost 3 bases, and 18 bases lay between the germline ends. This CDR3 comprises 16 residues. DNA of the CDR3: TGTGCCAGCAGTATCGGGTTCGAGCAGTTAACAGATACGCAGTATTTT. Protein product: CASSIGFEQLTDTQYF.

The chain employs TRBV6-6 and TRBJ1-3, with 8 nucleotides matching TRBD1. In germline, CDR1 is MNHNY, CDR2 SVGAGI (reference sequence). V shed 5 bases and J 8 bases; nucleotides not matched to a gene: 5. This CDR3 is built from 13 residues. Here the CDR3 DNA reads TGTGCCAGCAGTGCACGACAGGGGTACACCATATATTTT. It is translated as CASSARQGYTIYF.

This clone was seen a handful of times. V gene TRBV19 combines with J gene TRBJ2-7; D remains ambiguous. In germline, CDR1 is LNHDA, CDR2 SQIVND (reference sequence). V was shortened by 6 bases and J by 0 bases, with 12 bases between the two germline ends. There are 14 residues in the CDR3. This chain's CDR3 is CASREQVNSYEQYF. The CDR3 coding sequence is TGTGCCAGTAGGGAGCAGGTGAACTCCTACGAGCAGTACTTC.

This clone was counted between two and nine times. The genes are TRBV28 and TRBJ2-7; D uncertain. This CDR3 comprises 13 residues. CDR1 and CDR2 (germline): MDHEN, SYDVKM. Trimming left V 3 bases short and J 3 bases short, with 9 bases between. CDR3 loop: CASSFTANYEQYF. CDR3 in DNA: TGTGCCAGCAGTTTTACAGCGAACTACGAGCAGTACTTC.

A few counts support this clone. The chain links TRBV13 to TRBJ2-1; D not certain. The CDR3 extends over 16 amino acids. Between the trimmed V and J ends, which lost 5 bases and 6 bases, there was a span of 20 bases. Per the germline V gene, CDR1 is PRHDT and CDR2 is FYEKMQ (reference sequence). CDR3 sequence: CASSTLDARYSNEQFF. CDR3 nucleotide sequence: TGTGCCAGCAGCACCCTAGACGCCCGTTACAGCAATGAGCAGTTCTTC.

The rearrangement uses TRBV12-5 and TRBJ1-5; TRBD1 agrees at 9 bases. This CDR3 region has 14 residues. V dropped 5 bases and J dropped 4; count of bases not matched to a gene: 3. Germline V gene sequence: CDR1 LGHNT, CDR2 FRNRAP. The CDR3 here is CASGIGTGNQPQHF. The DNA for the CDR3 is TGTGCTAGTGGTATCGGGACAGGGAATCAGCCCCAGCATTTT.

This clone was found a few times. V gene TRBV19 combines with J gene TRBJ1-1; tentative D call: TRBD1 (5 bases). The CDR3 consists of 15 residues. In germline, CDR1 is LNHDA, CDR2 SQIVND (reference sequence). Trimming left V 3 bases short and J 5 bases short, with 16 bases between. The CDR3: CASSMIFQGGTEAFF. The DNA for the CDR3 is TGTGCCAGTAGTATGATATTCCAGGGCGGTACTGAAGCTTTCTTT. The full variable domain, its missing parts supplied by reference TRBV19 and TRBJ1-1, is DGGITQSPKYLFRKEGQNVTLSCEQNLNHDAMYWYRQDPGQGLRLIYYSQIVNDFQKGDIAEGYSVSREKKESFPLTVTSAQKNPTAFYLCASSMIFQGGTEAFFGQGTRLTVV.

The chain carries TRBV5-1 and TRBJ1-4; D unclear. The CDR3 contains 15 residues. Germline V gene data show CDR1 as SGHRS and CDR2 as YFSETQ. V lost 0 bases and J lost 0, with 6 bases in between. CDR3 sequence reads: CASSLETATNEKLFF. The CDR3 DNA sequence: TGCGCCAGCAGCTTGGAGACCGCAACTAATGAAAAACTGTTTTTT.

The V call is TRBV6-4, the J call TRBJ1-4; D is possibly TRBD1 (5 bases). This CDR3 has 13 amino acids. V was cut by 5 bases and J by 8 bases, with 12 bases left in between. Germline CDR1 and CDR2: MRHNA and SNTAGT. In nucleotides, the CDR3 is TGTGCCAGCAGTTCCGAAGAGGGGGAAAAACTGTTTTTT. As protein: CASSSEEGEKLFF.

This chain joins TRBV21-1 and TRBJ2-3; TRBD2 is the table's D call and was not checked against the DNA. TRBV21-1 is assigned pseudogene status. The length of the CDR3 is 19 residues. CDR3 nucleotides: TGTGCCAGCAGCAAAGTACCCGGGGGACTAGCGGGGAGCACAGATACGCAGTATTTT. Residues: CASSKVPGGLAGSTDTQYF.

This chain joins TRBV5-1 and TRBJ2-7, with D hard to call. CDR1 is SGHRS and CDR2 is YFSETQ in the germline V gene. CDR3 size: 16 residues. Between the trimmed V and J ends, which lost 1 base and 0 bases, there was a span of 14 bases. DNA for the CDR3: TGCGCCAGCAGCTTGAGTTCGGGTAAAAACTCCTACGAGCAGTACTTC. Amino acid sequence: CASSLSSGKNSYEQYF.

The chain has TRBV6-5 and TRBJ2-2; 9 bases map to TRBD1. V lost 4 bases and J lost 3; bases outside the gene matches: 3. The CDR3 runs 15 residues. CDR1 MNHEY and CDR2 SVGAGI come from the germline V gene. The CDR3 region is CASSSGQGDTGELFF. In DNA form, the CDR3 reads TGTGCCAGCAGTTCGGGACAGGGCGACACCGGGGAGCTGTTTTTT.

This chain joins TRBV2 and TRBJ2-5, with TRBD2 matching over 8 bases. The CDR3 runs to 16 residues. Trimming removed 4 bases from V and 0 bases from J; junction bases left unmatched: 7. Germline V CDR1 and CDR2: SNHLY, FYNNEI. The CDR3 reads CASSAGLAGYQETQYF. The DNA of the CDR3 is TGTGCCAGCAGTGCTGGACTAGCAGGCTACCAAGAGACCCAGTACTTC. Variable domain in full (rest from reference TRBV2 and TRBJ2-5): EPEVTQTPSHQVTQMGQEVILRCVPISNHLYFYWYRQILGQKVEFLVSFYNNEISEKSEIFDDQFSVERPDGSNFTLKIRSTKLEDSAMYFCASSAGLAGYQETQYFGPGTRLLVL.

The chain has TRBV3-1 (or the pseudogene TRBV3-2) and TRBJ2-1, with TRBD1 matching over 7 bases. Germline CDR1 LGHDT, CDR2 YNNKEL (reference sequence). Trimming removed 0 bases from V and 5 bases from J; junction bases left unmatched: 4. This CDR3 has 15 amino acids. In nucleotides, the CDR3 is TGTGCCAGCAGCCAAGACCCCGGGACAGACAATGAGCAGTTCTTC. It translates to CASSQDPGTDNEQFF.